This entry lists 2 T cell receptor beta chains sequenced from one sample in a study of T cells after posttransplantation cyclophosphamide. Treatment was busulfan-fludarabine conditioning, a marrow graft, and cyclophosphamide on days +3 and +4. Clones were sequenced by immunoSEQ multiplex PCR, and TCRdb holds only the in-frame ones, with some missing. The profile shows around 40,000 clones, about 90% of them singletons. Here the sequenced sample was PBMCs, taken less than 70 days after allogeneic stem cell transplant with posttransplant cyclophosphamide. All receptors derive from a male patient aged 55 to 70 who received an allogeneic stem cell transplant from a related donor and was CMV-positive. A subset of T cells may come from the graft donor.

The count of this clone is one. The chain links TRBV18 to TRBJ2-3; TRBD1 matches at 7 bases. V was clipped by 0 bases and J by 8 bases; unmatched bases: 17. The V gene's germline CDR1 is KGHSH and CDR2 LQKENI. The CDR3 is 18 amino acids. The CDR3 nucleotides read TGTGCCAGCTCACCACCAACGACAGGGTCCTCGGCACACCGTACGCAGTATTTT. Encoded protein: CASSPPTTGSSAHRTQYF.

The chain recombines TRBV7-2 with TRBJ2-3; D uncertain. Germline CDR1 is SGHTA and CDR2 is FQGNSA. Trimming took off 5 bases at V and 7 bases at J, with 16 bases between the two ends. CDR3 length: 14 amino acids. CDR3 loop: CASSPPSLRNTQYF. CDR3 bases: TGTGCCAGCAGCCCACCCAGCTTGAGGAATACGCAGTATTTT.